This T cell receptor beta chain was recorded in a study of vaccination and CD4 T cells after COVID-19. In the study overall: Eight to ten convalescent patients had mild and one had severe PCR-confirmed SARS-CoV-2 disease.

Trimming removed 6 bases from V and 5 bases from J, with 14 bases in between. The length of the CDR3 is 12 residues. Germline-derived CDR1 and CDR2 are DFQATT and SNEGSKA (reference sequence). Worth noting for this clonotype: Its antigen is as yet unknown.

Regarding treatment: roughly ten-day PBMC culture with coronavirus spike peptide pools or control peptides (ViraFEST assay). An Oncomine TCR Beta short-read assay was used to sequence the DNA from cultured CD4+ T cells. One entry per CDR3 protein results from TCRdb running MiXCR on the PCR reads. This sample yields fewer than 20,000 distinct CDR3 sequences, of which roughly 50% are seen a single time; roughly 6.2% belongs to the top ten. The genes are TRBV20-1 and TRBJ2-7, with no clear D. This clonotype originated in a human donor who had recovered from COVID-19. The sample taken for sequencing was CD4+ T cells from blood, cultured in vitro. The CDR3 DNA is TGCAGTGCAAACGGCCTGAGTCACGAGCAGTACTTC. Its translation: CSANGLSHEQYF.